Each of the 21 T cell receptor beta chains below was sequenced from the same sample in a study of OX40 agonist ivuxolimab in advanced cancers. The library was generated by the immunoSEQ multiplex PCR assay. Here the immuneACCESS table is served through TCRdb, limited to in-frame sequences with V and J called. Missing clones are a known gap in these copies; in checked studies unresolved V genes cover under half, and the rest lacks a known reason. Here the sample has tens of thousands of clones; more than 85% occur a single time. The ten largest clones represent about 25% of the sample. This material consisted of CD4+ or CD8+ T cells sorted from blood, taken in a trial of the OX40 agonist ivuxolimab. The receptors were gathered from an adult with an advanced solid tumor such as melanoma, head and neck, liver or kidney cancer.

There are a few counts of this clone. The rearrangement uses TRBV7-9 and TRBJ1-6; D gene unclear. This CDR3 has 14 residues. Between the trimmed V and J ends, which lost 5 bases and 8 bases, there was a span of 13 bases. Germline assignment: CDR1 SEHNR and CDR2 FQNEAQ (reference sequence). CDR3 region: CASSLVVGDSPLHF. As DNA, the CDR3 is TGTGCCAGCAGCCTCGTTGTGGGTGATTCACCCCTCCACTTT.

This chain uses TRBV2 with TRBJ2-1; D may correspond to TRBD1 or TRBD2 (5 bases each). CDR1 is SNHLY and CDR2 is FYNNEI in the germline V gene. Trimming shortened V by 8 bases and J by 4 bases, and 21 bases separated the two germline ends. This CDR3 comprises 16 residues. The DNA of the CDR3 is TGTGCCAGCGAGGGTGGTCGGGACGGCAGATACAATGAGCAGTTCTTC. This gives the protein CASEGGRDGRYNEQFF.

This chain joins TRBV29-1 and TRBJ2-7; D unclear. The V end was cut by 0 bases, the J end by 3 bases, with 6 bases between. Germline lookup yields CDR1 SQVTM and CDR2 ANQGSEA. The CDR3 runs to 12 residues. The CDR3 here is CSVEDQDYEQYF. The CDR3 region has the DNA TGCAGCGTTGAAGACCAGGACTACGAGCAGTACTTC.

The gene calls are TRBV7-8 and TRBJ2-3; D is possibly TRBD1 (6 bases). CDR3 length: 15 residues. V was trimmed by 5 bases and J by 0 bases, leaving 12 bases between them. Germline values: CDR1 SGHVS, CDR2 FQNEAQ. The DNA of the CDR3 is TGTGCCAGCAGCGAAGGGGGAGCTAGCACAGATACGCAGTATTTT. This translates into CASSEGGASTDTQYF.

This clone was detected once. The genes are TRBV16 and TRBJ1-1, with a weak D call TRBD1 (5 bases). The germline gives CDR1 KGHSY, CDR2 FQNENV. CDR3 length: 14 residues. V dropped 0 bases and J dropped 6 bases, with 11 bases sitting between them. CDR3 DNA: TGTGCCAGCAGCCAATCCAGTGGGGGATCTGAAGCTTTCTTT. It translates to CASSQSSGGSEAFF. Full variable domain (outside the CDR3, taken from reference TRBV16 and TRBJ1-1): GEEVAQTPKHLVRGEGQKAKLYCAPIKGHSYVFWYQQVLKNEFKFLISFQNENVFDETGMPKERFSAKCLPNSPCSLEIQATKLEDSAVYFCASSQSSGGSEAFFGQGTRLTVV.

This rearrangement joins TRBV9 to TRBJ2-7, with 13 bases matching TRBD2. This CDR3 contains 14 residues. CDR1 is SGDLS, CDR2 YYNGEE, per germline. J lost 4 bases, V lost 3 bases, and 1 base had no gene match. CDR3 bases: TGTGCCAGCAGCGAGACTAGCGGGGGGTACGAGCAGTACTTC. Protein product: CASSETSGGYEQYF.

V is TRBV27 and J is TRBJ2-1, with 10 bases matching TRBD2. V dropped 8 bases and J dropped 4; count of bases not matched to a gene: 5. Per germline, CDR1 MNHEY and CDR2 SMNVEV (reference sequence). This CDR3 is 14 amino acids long. The CDR3 region has the DNA TGTGCCAGCGGGGTAGCGGGGGGTTACAATGAGCAGTTCTTC. Encoded protein: CASGVAGGYNEQFF.

In its sample, this clone was seen once. The chain couples TRBV15 to TRBJ2-1; D is ambiguous. CDR1 LNHNV and CDR2 YYDKDF come from the germline V gene (reference sequence). The germline V and J ends were trimmed by 0 bases and 4 bases, with 7 bases remaining between them. CDR3 length equals 14 residues. The CDR3 protein is CATSREGPYNEQFF. In nucleotides, the CDR3 is TGTGCCACCAGCAGAGAAGGGCCGTACAATGAGCAGTTCTTC.

This chain connects TRBV29-1 to TRBJ2-7; D call uncertain. CDR3 size: 14 residues. Trimming stripped 6 bases from V and 0 bases from J, with 15 bases between. Germline CDR1 reads SQVTM; CDR2 reads ANQGSEA. The CDR3, as DNA: TGCAGCGTGATTGGACGCCCGAACTCCTACGAGCAGTACTTC. Residues: CSVIGRPNSYEQYF.

The count of this clone is one. The V and J genes are TRBV7-9 and TRBJ2-5; D gene uncertain. The CDR3 contains 14 residues. Germline CDR1 is SEHNR and CDR2 is FQNEAQ (reference sequence). Between the trimmed V and J ends, which lost 5 bases and 0 bases, there was a span of 10 bases. The CDR3 loop reads CASSPPGDQETQYF. CDR3 in DNA: TGTGCCAGCAGCCCCCCCGGCGACCAAGAGACCCAGTACTTC.

CDR3 residues: CASSYLGSLDNSPLHF. The DNA for the CDR3 is TGTGCCAGCAGTTACCTCGGCAGCCTAGATAATTCACCCCTCCACTTT. The rearrangement links TRBV28 to TRBJ1-6; D gene uncertain. Germline V CDR1 and CDR2: MDHEN, SYDVKM. V was clipped by 4 bases and J by 5 bases, with 15 bases between them. This CDR3 spans 16 amino acids.

The V gene is TRBV27, the J gene TRBJ2-3, with 12 bases fitting TRBD1. V was pared by 8 bases and J by 0 bases, with 12 bases of the junction left unmatched. CDR1 and CDR2 from the germline V gene are MNHEY and SMNVEV (reference sequence). The CDR3 is 18 amino acids. The CDR3 DNA reads TGTGCCAGCTCCTCAGGGACAGGGGGCGAGGGGAGCACAGATACGCAGTATTTT. Translated, it gives CASSSGTGGEGSTDTQYF.

This chain uses TRBV6-1 with TRBJ2-2; TRBD1 or TRBD2 may be the D gene (5 bases each). Trimming cost V 0 bases and J 11 bases, with 22 bases left between them. Germline CDR1 is MNHNS and CDR2 is SASEGT. CDR3 length: 17 amino acids. The CDR3 sequence is CASSEALSGPHRGELFF. CDR3 nucleotides: TGTGCCAGCAGTGAAGCGCTTTCGGGACCACACCGGGGCGAGCTGTTTTTT.

The rearrangement joins TRBV5-3 to TRBJ2-7, with 10 bases identical to TRBD1. TRBV5-3 is flagged as an ORF with uncertain function. The junction had 7 bases not matched to a gene; V was cut back by 8 bases and J by 2 bases. This CDR3 spans 14 amino acids. Here the CDR3 DNA reads TGTGCCAGCAGCCCCGGGACAGGGGCCTACGAGCAGTACTTC. Residues: CASSPGTGAYEQYF.

The CDR3 DNA sequence: TGTGCCAGTTGGGAGTACCCCTACGAGCAGTACTTC. It specifies CASWEYPYEQYF. The rearrangement uses TRBV7-9 and TRBJ2-7; tentatively, D is TRBD2 (5 bases). Germline V gene data show CDR1 as SEHNR and CDR2 as FQNEAQ (reference sequence). The CDR3 loop spans 12 amino acids. Trimming left V 9 bases short and J 2 bases short, with 11 bases between.

The J gene is TRBJ1-1, the V gene TRBV7-9; no definite D call. Germline loops: CDR1 SEHNR, CDR2 FQNEAQ (reference sequence). The CDR3 extends over 12 amino acids. V was cut by 5 bases and J by 6 bases, with 10 bases left in between. CDR3 in amino acids: CASSHQQPEAFF. DNA of the CDR3: TGTGCCAGCAGCCACCAACAGCCTGAAGCTTTCTTT. Based on the CDR3 plus reference TRBV7-9 and TRBJ1-1, the full variable domain is DTGVSQNPRHKITKRGQNVTFRCDPISEHNRLYWYRQTLGQGPEFLTYFQNEAQLEKSRLLSDRFSAERPKGSFSTLEIQRTEQGDSAMYLCASSHQQPEAFFGQGTRLTVV.

This clone has just a few counts. This rearrangement joins TRBV2 to TRBJ1-4; D remains ambiguous. CDR3 length: 15 residues. The ends were cut back, 2 bases at V and 1 base at J, with 8 bases in the middle. Germline V lookup: CDR1 SNHLY, CDR2 FYNNEI. The CDR3 here is CASSETEGTNEKLFF. Here the CDR3 DNA reads TGTGCCAGCAGTGAAACAGAGGGAACTAATGAAAAACTGTTTTTT.

In its sample, this clone ranks as large. This chain joins TRBV15 and TRBJ2-2; 13 nucleotides line up with TRBD2. Germline V lookup: CDR1 LNHNV, CDR2 YYDKDF (reference sequence). J lost 10 bases, V lost 5 bases, and 1 base had no gene match. The CDR3 has 13 amino acids. CDR3 loop: CATSGLAGEELFF. CDR3 DNA: TGTGCCACCAGCGGACTAGCGGGAGAGGAGCTGTTTTTT.

V is TRBV11-3 and J is TRBJ2-2; D is possibly TRBD2 (6 bases). This CDR3 has 18 amino acids. Per germline, CDR1 SGHNT and CDR2 YENEEA. V was trimmed by 5 bases and J by 1 base, leaving 20 bases between them. CDR3 in DNA: TGTGCCAGCAGCCCTCGTTTTAGCGGAGGAAAGAACACCGGGGAGCTGTTTTTT. Its protein is CASSPRFSGGKNTGELFF.

This chain joins TRBV4-1 and TRBJ2-7, with 11 bases identical to TRBD2. After removal of 5 bases from V and 2 bases from J, the junction contained 5 bases not matched to a gene. CDR3 size: 15 residues. Germline V gene data show CDR1 as MGHRA and CDR2 as YSYEKL. The CDR3 DNA is TGCGCCAGCAGCGAGGCGACTAGCGGGGCCTACGAGCAGTACTTC. Its protein is CASSEATSGAYEQYF.

This chain connects TRBV29-1 to TRBJ2-1; unclear D gene. In germline, CDR1 is SQVTM, CDR2 ANQGSEA. The CDR3 contains 16 residues. V was clipped by 1 base and J by 1 base, with 14 bases between them. CDR3 loop: CSVEGPLGLSYNEQFF. CDR3 in DNA: TGCAGCGTTGAAGGGCCCCTGGGGTTGTCCTACAATGAGCAGTTCTTC.